This TCR beta chain was recorded in a study of human T cells and chemical hapten exposure. This clonotype was observed at least ten times. The antigen remains unidentified. CDR1 and CDR2 (germline): SGHTA, FQGNSA. This CDR3 is built from 13 residues. The junction had 5 bases not matched to a gene; V was cut back by 6 bases and J by 6 bases. Study outcomes and limitations: Counts of TCRs expanded at PT1 correlated positively with patch test score.

The time point here: pre-sensitization, week 0. Treatment here: therapeutic diphenylcyclopropenone sensitization with weekly scalp DPC. Each patch test followed a blood draw. Source study methods: More than 95,000 TCRs per sample was the median, with a range of roughly 23,224 to 750,000. In TCRdb, the RACE reads were re-called with MiXCR into one record per CDR3 protein. The V and J calls follow TCRdb's processing rather than the paper's. The table shows roughly 81,000 distinct CDR3 sequences, with about 8.5% occurring only once. The sequence derives from a middle-aged man with alopecia areata. Some clones in this sample may be carry-over from other donors' samples. Here the sequenced sample was whole blood, taken in connection with sensitization to the hapten diphenylcyclopropenone (DPC). This chain links TRBV7-2 with TRBJ1-2, with 9 positions matching TRBD1. The CDR3 DNA is TGTGCCAGCAGTATCCGGGACAGGGATGGCTACACCTTC. Its translation: CASSIRDRDGYTF.